A single sample is the source of the 31 T cell receptor beta chains below, sequenced in a study of cytomegalovirus exposure and HLA in healthy donors (dated by TCRdb to the late 2010s). The library was obtained by the immunoSEQ multiplex PCR assay. The multiplex PCR relied on a mix of 60 forward primers for TCR Vbeta segments and 13 reverse primers for TCR Jbeta segments. TCRdb retrieved this table from immuneACCESS and kept in-frame rearrangements only. Not all clones are present; in checked studies, unresolved V genes account for under half, and no reason is known for the remainder. The table for this sample lists approximately 130,000 clones; 80% of them were counted only once. 3% to 4% of the sample is in the top ten clones. Sequenced material: PBMCs. Receptors originate from a woman aged 40 to 55 in good health and CMV-seronegative.

The chain is built from TRBV20-1 and TRBJ1-1; TRBD1 might be the D (6 bases). Germline-derived CDR1 and CDR2 are DFQATT and SNEGSKA (reference sequence). V lost 5 bases and J 7 bases, leaving 11 bases between the germline ends. This CDR3 is 11 amino acids long. The CDR3 DNA reads TGCAGTGCTTTGAAGGGGGTTGAAGCTTTCTTT. Its translation: CSALKGVEAFF.

The rearrangement joins TRBV6-1 to TRBJ2-1, with TRBD2 matching 7 bases. V shed 7 bases, J shed 9 bases, and the junction held 15 bases outside the gene matches. CDR1 and CDR2 (germline): MNHNS, SASEGT. The CDR3 sequence is 15 residues long. CDR3 nucleotide sequence: TGTGCCAGCACCCCGCGTCTAGCGGCTGGAGGTGAGCAGTTCTTC. Protein product: CASTPRLAAGGEQFF.

This chain links TRBV7-9 with TRBJ2-5, with a tentative D call TRBD1 (6 bases). Germline CDR1 reads SEHNR; CDR2 reads FQNEAQ (reference sequence). This CDR3 has 14 residues. Between the trimmed V and J ends, which lost 4 bases and 5 bases, there was a span of 14 bases. CDR3 sequence reads: CASSSRGLWETQYF. In nucleotides, the CDR3 is TGTGCCAGCAGCTCCAGGGGTCTGTGGGAGACCCAGTACTTC. The full variable domain, rest sourced from reference TRBV7-9 and TRBJ2-5, is DTGVSQNPRHKITKRGQNVTFRCDPISEHNRLYWYRQTLGQGPEFLTYFQNEAQLEKSRLLSDRFSAERPKGSFSTLEIQRTEQGDSAMYLCASSSRGLWETQYFGPGTRLLVL.

Of note for this clone: The junction does not match germline at one end; this may be a read error. The chain links TRBV6-5 to TRBJ1-2, with TRBD1 as a possible D gene (6 bases). Germline CDR1 reads MNHEY; CDR2 reads SVGAGI. The CDR3 runs 13 residues. The CDR3: CASSYHRADGYPF. Here the CDR3 DNA reads TGTGCCAGCAGTTACCACAGGGCAGACGGCTACCCCTTC.

This clone was observed a handful of times. The chain employs TRBV4-3 and TRBJ2-6, with unresolved D. The V and J ends lost 2 bases and 0 bases respectively, with 14 bases between them. CDR3 length equals 18 residues. Germline CDR1 and CDR2: LGHNA and YSLEER. This CDR3 reads CASSQHDLTPSGANVLTF. CDR3 in DNA: TGCGCCAGCAGCCAACACGATCTAACTCCCTCTGGGGCCAACGTCCTGACTTTC.

V and J are TRBV5-6 and TRBJ2-7, with D possibly being TRBD1 (5 bases). The CDR3 length is 13 residues. V lost 3 bases to trimming and J lost 2 bases, with 9 bases between them. Germline CDR1 and CDR2: SGHDT and YYEEEE. The CDR3, as DNA: TGTGCCAGCAGCTGGACAACGACCTACGAGCAGTACTTC. Encoded protein: CASSWTTTYEQYF.

The genes are TRBV7-2 and TRBJ2-7, with TRBD2 identical over 9 bases. There are 16 residues in the CDR3. V was clipped by 2 bases and J by 5 bases; unmatched bases: 10. CDR1 and CDR2 from the germline V gene are SGHTA and FQGNSA. DNA for the CDR3: TGTGCCAGCAGCTTATGGGCGGGAGGGCCTCGCGACGAGCAGTACTTC. Translating gives CASSLWAGGPRDEQYF.

As for this clone: Other DNA sequences of this sample code for an identical CDR3. The V and J genes are TRBV18 and TRBJ2-2; D is possibly TRBD2 (6 bases). There are 14 residues in the CDR3. V was shortened by 3 bases and J by 1 base, with 6 bases between the two germline ends. CDR1 and CDR2 (germline): KGHSH, LQKENI. The CDR3 DNA reads as TGTGCCAGCTCACCCGGGGGGAACACCGGGGAGCTGTTTTTT. This codes for CASSPGGNTGELFF.

The V gene is TRBV2, the J gene TRBJ2-1, with TRBD2 identical over 9 bases. Germline-derived CDR1 and CDR2 are SNHLY and FYNNEI. After removal of 5 bases from V and 6 bases from J, the junction contained 5 bases not matched to a gene. The CDR3 sequence is 14 residues long. The CDR3 DNA reads TGTGCCAGCAGTATAATGACTAGCGGCAATGAGCAGTTCTTC. Encoded protein: CASSIMTSGNEQFF.

V and J are TRBV4-3 and TRBJ1-5; 9 bases match TRBD1. Germline loops: CDR1 LGHNA, CDR2 YSLEER. This CDR3 spans 17 amino acids. The ends lost 0 bases at V and 4 bases at J; junction bases unmatched: 7. The CDR3: CASSQDWSDRGNQPQHF. In nucleotides, the CDR3 is TGCGCCAGCAGCCAAGATTGGAGTGACAGGGGGAATCAGCCCCAGCATTTT.

As DNA, the CDR3 is TGCGCCAGCAGCCATACCGTAGCGGGAGGAACAGATACGCAGTATTTT. Encoded protein: CASSHTVAGGTDTQYF. The J gene is TRBJ2-3, the V gene TRBV4-1; TRBD2 matches 10 bases. The trim removed 3 bases at V and 3 bases at J, leaving 6 bases unmatched. The CDR3 is made up of 16 amino acids. Germline-derived CDR1 and CDR2 are MGHRA and YSYEKL.

The chain couples TRBV7-9 to TRBJ1-4, with 8 nucleotides matching TRBD1. V gave up 4 bases and J gave up 3 bases; unmatched junction bases: 4. Per the germline V gene, CDR1 is SEHNR and CDR2 is FQNEAQ (reference sequence). This CDR3 contains 15 residues. In DNA form, the CDR3 reads TGTGCCAGCAGCTCCGGACAGGGCGCTAATGAAAAACTGTTTTTT. Its translation is CASSSGQGANEKLFF. Supplemented by reference TRBV7-9 and TRBJ1-4, the full variable domain reads DTGVSQNPRHKITKRGQNVTFRCDPISEHNRLYWYRQTLGQGPEFLTYFQNEAQLEKSRLLSDRFSAERPKGSFSTLEIQRTEQGDSAMYLCASSSGQGANEKLFFGSGTQLSVL.

This chain links TRBV29-1 with TRBJ2-7, with 12 bases identical to TRBD1. V shed 3 bases and J 8 bases; nucleotides not matched to a gene: 8. The CDR3 is 14 residues long. CDR1 is SQVTM, CDR2 ANQGSEA, per germline. As DNA, the CDR3 is TGCAGCGTTGACGAGGGGGGACAGGGGGCCAAGCAGTACTTC. Amino acids: CSVDEGGQGAKQYF.

This chain uses TRBV2 with TRBJ2-2; 9 bases are a match to TRBD1. The CDR3 contains 14 residues. Germline V gene data show CDR1 as SNHLY and CDR2 as FYNNEI. V was pared by 8 bases and J by 7 bases, with 8 bases of the junction left unmatched. CDR3 region: CASGTGTGFGELFF. The CDR3 DNA reads TGTGCCAGCGGAACCGGGACAGGGTTCGGGGAGCTGTTTTTT.

V gene TRBV4-1 combines with J gene TRBJ1-2; D is uncertain. The CDR3 is 15 amino acids. The germline CDR1 and CDR2 sequences are MGHRA and YSYEKL. V lost 2 bases to trimming and J lost 3 bases, with 13 bases between them. CDR3 protein: CASSQPLGIYYGYTF. The DNA for the CDR3 is TGCGCCAGCAGCCAACCCCTCGGGATTTACTATGGCTACACCTTC.

This chain joins TRBV9 and TRBJ2-7, with D unclear. V lost 3 bases and J lost 1, with 11 bases in between. Germline values: CDR1 SGDLS, CDR2 YYNGEE. The CDR3 covers 14 residues. Written as DNA, the CDR3 is TGTGCCAGCAGCGGCGGCCCCCCTTCCTACGAGCAGTACTTC. Translation gives CASSGGPPSYEQYF.

The chain employs TRBV6-5 and TRBJ1-6; tentatively, D is TRBD1 (6 bases). Germline V gene lookup returns CDR1 MNHEY and CDR2 SVGAGI. The CDR3 covers 13 residues. Trimming took 0 bases from V and 11 from J, leaving 8 bases between them. This CDR3 reads CASSYSQGAPLHF. In DNA, the CDR3 is TGTGCCAGCAGTTACTCACAGGGTGCACCCCTCCACTTT.

This rearrangement joins TRBV6-5 to TRBJ2-5, with a weak D call TRBD1 (7 bases). Germline V gene lookup returns CDR1 MNHEY and CDR2 SVGAGI. Trimming removed 2 bases at V and 7 bases at J, with 20 bases between. The CDR3 contains 16 residues. DNA of the CDR3: TGTGCCAGCAGTTACCAGCCCCGACAGGGTAGCGGGACCCAGTACTTC. This sequence encodes CASSYQPRQGSGTQYF.

Here the CDR3 DNA reads TGTGCCAGCAGCTTGGGGGGCGCCGAGCAGTACTTC. This codes for CASSLGGAEQYF. The chain uses TRBV5-4 and TRBJ2-7; TRBD1 might be the D (5 bases). Trimming left V 0 bases short and J 6 bases short, with 7 bases between. This CDR3 has 12 residues. Germline CDR1 SGHNT, CDR2 YYREEE (reference sequence). The full variable domain, with the rest looked up from reference TRBV5-4 and TRBJ2-7, is ETGVTQSPTHLIKTRGQQVTLRCSSQSGHNTVSWYQQALGQGPQFIFQYYREEENGRGNFPPRFSGLQFPNYSSELNVNALELDDSALYLCASSLGGAEQYFGPGTRLTVT.

The rearrangement joins TRBV7-8 to TRBJ2-5, with 12 bases aligning to TRBD2. V trimming: 0 bases; J trimming: 1 base; junction bases outside the gene matches: 3. The CDR3 length is 17 residues. Germline loops: CDR1 SGHVS, CDR2 FQNEAQ. The CDR3 here is CASSLARLAGAQETQYF. CDR3 DNA sequence: TGTGCCAGCAGCTTAGCGAGACTAGCGGGAGCCCAAGAGACCCAGTACTTC.

The J gene is TRBJ1-1, the V gene TRBV6-1; D not resolved. The V gene's germline CDR1 is MNHNS and CDR2 SASEGT. V lost 6 bases to trimming and J lost 6 bases, with 11 bases between them. The CDR3 length is 12 residues. This chain's CDR3 is CASSSIAAEAFF. CDR3 nucleotides: TGTGCCAGCAGCTCGATAGCTGCTGAAGCTTTCTTT.

The chain combines TRBV28 with TRBJ1-5; D is unclear. This CDR3 is built from 15 residues. Trimming took off 7 bases at V and 6 bases at J, with 19 bases between the two ends. Germline V gene lookup returns CDR1 MDHEN and CDR2 SYDVKM. This chain's CDR3 is CASIGQRTGRQPQHF. Here the CDR3 DNA reads TGTGCCAGCATTGGGCAGCGGACCGGGCGTCAGCCCCAGCATTTT.

The V gene is TRBV5-4, the J gene TRBJ2-3, with D uncertain. The CDR3 loop spans 14 amino acids. Germline V gene data show CDR1 as SGHNT and CDR2 as YYREEE (reference sequence). Trimming stripped 2 bases from V and 1 base from J, with 8 bases between. CDR3 DNA sequence: TGTGCCAGCAGCTTTCGCCAGGGCACAGATACGCAGTATTTT. This translates into CASSFRQGTDTQYF.

The gene calls are TRBV29-1 and TRBJ1-4; D unresolved. This CDR3 spans 13 amino acids. Trimming shortened V by 4 bases and J by 4 bases, and 10 bases separated the two germline ends. Germline assignment: CDR1 SQVTM and CDR2 ANQGSEA. This CDR3 is CSVAGRFNEKLFF. The DNA for the CDR3 is TGCAGCGTTGCCGGGAGGTTTAATGAAAAACTGTTTTTT.

This chain connects TRBV20-1 to TRBJ1-5; D not certain. The CDR3 totals 11 residues. The ends were cut back, 3 bases at V and 5 bases at J, with 5 bases in the middle. Per germline, CDR1 DFQATT and CDR2 SNEGSKA (reference sequence). The CDR3 sequence: CSARTYQPQHF. CDR3 sequence (DNA): TGCAGTGCTAGGACTTATCAGCCCCAGCATTTT.

The J gene is TRBJ2-7, the V gene TRBV13, with a possible D match to TRBD2 (5 bases). Germline-derived CDR1 and CDR2 are PRHDT and FYEKMQ (reference sequence). This CDR3 region has 16 residues. V lost 0 bases to trimming and J lost 0 bases, with 12 bases between them. CDR3 sequence (DNA): TGTGCCAGCAGCTTAGGCGCCGGCGGACTCTCCTACGAGCAGTACTTC. Translated: CASSLGAGGLSYEQYF.

In its sample, this clone was seen once. This chain connects TRBV28 to TRBJ1-1, with D perhaps matching TRBD1 (5 bases). V was pared by 2 bases and J by 1 base, with 8 bases between. The germline gives CDR1 MDHEN, CDR2 SYDVKM. The CDR3 extends over 14 amino acids. The CDR3 DNA follows: TGTGCCAGCAGTTTACGACAGAAGAACACTGAAGCTTTCTTT. As protein: CASSLRQKNTEAFF. The entire variable domain, with the rest obtained from reference TRBV28 and TRBJ1-1, is as follows: DVKVTQSSRYLVKRTGEKVFLECVQDMDHENMFWYRQDPGLGLRLIYFSYDVKMKEKGDIPEGYSVSREKKERFSLILESASTNQTSMYLCASSLRQKNTEAFFGQGTRLTVV.

This clone was observed a handful of times. In DNA form, the CDR3 reads TGTGCCACCAGCAGAGATTGGGCGAGCTCCTACGAGCAGTACTTC. This codes for CATSRDWASSYEQYF. The rearrangement links TRBV15 to TRBJ2-7, with D unresolved. Germline values: CDR1 LNHNV, CDR2 YYDKDF (reference sequence). V gave up 0 bases and J gave up 0 bases, with 9 bases separating them. The CDR3 is 15 residues long.

This sequence joins TRBV27 and TRBJ2-1; tentatively, D is TRBD2 (6 bases). The CDR3 has 13 residues. Trimming cost V 5 bases and J 8 bases, with 13 bases left between them. Germline CDR1 and CDR2: MNHEY and SMNVEV (reference sequence). DNA of the CDR3: TGTGCCAGCAGTCCGGGACTCCCGGATGAGCAGTTCTTC. Translating it yields CASSPGLPDEQFF.

The rearrangement joins TRBV5-1 to TRBJ2-1; 10 bases fit TRBD1. The length of the CDR3 is 15 residues. After removal of 1 base from V and 9 bases from J, the junction contained 7 bases not matched to a gene. Germline V gene sequence: CDR1 SGHRS, CDR2 YFSETQ. The CDR3 DNA reads as TGCGCCAGCAGCTTGACGGGACAGGGGCTTATTGAGCAGTTCTTC. It codes for CASSLTGQGLIEQFF.

The V gene is TRBV19, the J gene TRBJ1-5; TRBD1 is a possible D gene (6 bases). The ends were cut back, 5 bases at V and 5 bases at J, with 13 bases in the middle. This CDR3 contains 14 residues. Germline V gene data show CDR1 as LNHDA and CDR2 as SQIVND (reference sequence). In DNA form, the CDR3 reads TGTGCCAGTAGTGAACAGGGTTTTCATCAGCCCCAGCATTTT. As protein: CASSEQGFHQPQHF.